These 9 T cell receptor beta chains were all obtained from the same sample, sequenced in a study of blood T cell repertoires in COVID-19. Profiling relied on immunoSEQ multiplex PCR, and the TCRdb table lists in-frame clones only, not all of them. This table holds some 150,000 clones, roughly 90% found once. The source material was peripheral blood. The receptors shown here come from a woman in her sixties with COVID-19, enrolled during active disease.

There are a few counts of this clone. The rearrangement links TRBV24-1 to TRBJ1-5, with D hard to call. V lost 4 bases and J lost 5, with 11 bases in between. The germline V gene has CDR1 KGHDR and CDR2 SFDVKD. The CDR3 consists of 14 residues. The DNA for the CDR3 is TGTGCCACCAGTGACCCTGGGAGCTATCAGCCCCAGCATTTT. It translates to CATSDPGSYQPQHF.

The rearrangement links TRBV23-1 to TRBJ1-5; maybe TRBD1 (6 bases). TRBV23-1 carries the ORF label, with uncertain function. V was cut by 0 bases and J by 3 bases, with 12 bases left in between. CDR3 size: 16 residues. CDR3 in amino acids: CASSQSYRVVNQPQHF. The CDR3 DNA reads as TGCGCCAGCAGTCAATCCTACAGGGTGGTCAATCAGCCCCAGCATTTT.

This chain links TRBV5-1 with TRBJ1-1; TRBD1 matches at 9 bases. Germline values: CDR1 SGHRS, CDR2 YFSETQ. V shed 0 bases and J 1 base; nucleotides not matched to a gene: 10. The CDR3 sequence is 18 residues long. The CDR3 protein is CASSLARQGDLANTEAFF. The CDR3 region has the DNA TGCGCCAGCAGCTTGGCTCGACAGGGGGACCTGGCGAACACTGAAGCTTTCTTT.

The sample holds one count of this clone. The V and J genes are TRBV2 and TRBJ1-6; a weak D match, TRBD1 (6 bases). Germline-derived CDR1 and CDR2 are SNHLY and FYNNEI. Trimming stripped 6 bases from V and 10 bases from J, with 19 bases between. The CDR3 has 15 residues. The CDR3 here is CASRPIQGLGSPLHF. The CDR3 DNA reads TGTGCCAGCAGGCCGATTCAGGGGTTGGGATCACCCCTCCACTTT.

The chain joins TRBV6-6 to TRBJ1-3; a weak D match, TRBD1 (5 bases). Trimming took off 6 bases at V and 4 bases at J, with 13 bases between the two ends. This CDR3 has 14 residues. Germline CDR1 reads MNHNY; CDR2 reads SVGAGI (reference sequence). CDR3 sequence: CASSRGTSGNTIYF. In nucleotides, the CDR3 is TGTGCCAGCAGCCGGGGGACGTCCGGAAACACCATATATTTT.

This clone turned up a few times. The chain carries TRBV7-8 and TRBJ1-4; 8 nucleotides align to TRBD1. Unmatched junction bases numbered 7, after V lost 5 bases and J lost 5 bases. CDR1 and CDR2 (germline): SGHVS, FQNEAQ. CDR3 length equals 15 residues. The DNA of the CDR3 is TGTGCCAGCAGCGCCCGGACAGGGTGGAATGAAAAACTGTTTTTT. Translating gives CASSARTGWNEKLFF.

The rearrangement uses TRBV30 and TRBJ2-5; 12 bases are shared with TRBD2. CDR3 length equals 16 residues. Germline CDR1 reads GTSNPN; CDR2 reads SVGIG (reference sequence). V shed 3 bases, J shed 5 bases, and the junction held 10 bases outside the gene matches. The CDR3: CAWRASGRAGRETQYF. CDR3 in DNA: TGTGCCTGGAGGGCTAGCGGGAGGGCCGGTAGGGAGACCCAGTACTTC.

The chain has TRBV24-1 and TRBJ2-1; D possibly corresponds to TRBD1 (5 bases). The CDR3 runs 15 residues. Trimming took off 1 base at V and 2 bases at J, with 8 bases between the two ends. CDR1 and CDR2 (germline): KGHDR, SFDVKD. CDR3 DNA sequence: TGTGCCACCAGTGATTTCCAGGGCGCCTACAATGAGCAGTTCTTC. Translating gives CATSDFQGAYNEQFF.

The chain employs TRBV6-5 and TRBJ2-7; no firm D call. The CDR3 runs 15 residues. Germline CDR1 MNHEY, CDR2 SVGAGI. The V gene lost 4 bases and the J gene lost 3 bases, with 16 bases spanning the gap. CDR3 region: CASSSPSLLSYEQYF. The DNA for the CDR3 is TGTGCCAGCAGTTCTCCATCACTGTTGAGCTACGAGCAGTACTTC.